This TCR beta chain was sequenced during a study of blood T cell repertoires in COVID-19. About the study: The samples span acute and convalescent COVID-19 from the United States, Italy and Spain. T cells, B-cell-depleted T cells, or PBMCs supplied cDNA or gDNA.

The V and J ends lost 1 base and 6 bases respectively, with 16 bases between them. The V gene's germline CDR1 is SGHVS and CDR2 FQNEAQ. CDR3 size: 15 residues. In the authors' methods: The authors estimated nucleated cell counts from reference gene primer amplification. Data came from immunoSEQ multiplex PCR; TCRdb stores just in-frame clones and leaves some out. V and J calls and clone size are those listed in that table; D and trimming were worked out from the DNA. The table includes 400,000 or so clones, 80% to 90% detected once. The chain links TRBV7-8 to TRBJ2-7; D is perhaps TRBD2 (5 bases). This receptor was taken from a man younger than 30 with COVID-19, enrolled during active disease. The sample was peripheral blood. The CDR3 protein is CASSLGTRILAEQYF. In DNA, the CDR3 is TGTGCCAGCAGCTTAGGTACTAGAATCCTCGCCGAGCAGTACTTC.